The clone carrying this T cell receptor beta chain has a count of ten or more. Antigen unknown. From germline, CDR1 is MNHEY and CDR2 SMNVEV (reference sequence). Trimming pared 4 bases from V and 4 bases from J, leaving 14 bases between. The CDR3 length is 15 residues. 60 Vbeta and 13 Jbeta primers were used in PCR. Generated by immunoSEQ multiplex PCR, the TCRdb table keeps only in-frame clones and is missing some. The table includes some 130,000 clones, 70% detected once. The sample is drawn from a study of cytomegalovirus exposure and HLA in healthy donors. Study conclusions and caveats: Several of the most significant clusters were apparently associated with common viral pathogens in a later analysis.

The sample taken for sequencing was PBMCs. The rearrangement uses TRBV27 and TRBJ2-1; D perhaps matches TRBD2 (7 bases). This sequence was found in a woman in her sixties or seventies in good health and CMV-seropositive. The CDR3, as DNA: TGTGCCAGCAGTTCAGGAGGGGGGGGATACAATGAGCAGTTCTTC. Amino acids: CASSSGGGGYNEQFF.